This TCR beta chain was found in a study of low-dose radiotherapy and immunotherapy resistance in tumors. V dropped 7 bases and J dropped 9; count of bases not matched to a gene: 10. The CDR3 loop spans 13 amino acids. Germline CDR1 is SQVTM and CDR2 is ANQGSEA. Alpha- and beta-chain coverage of first-strand cDNA came from TRAV- and TRBV-specific primers. Both a constant-region primer and a V-primer adapter served to amplify TCRs across roughly 20 PCR cycles. Using its own MiXCR run on the reads, TCRdb lists one record per CDR3 protein. This table has 30,000 to 50,000 distinct CDR3 sequences, around 30% appearing once. The time point was: before trial treatment.

Specimen: PBMCs, collected before treatment. The TCR originated in a male donor with gallbladder cancer. The rearrangement links TRBV29-1 to TRBJ2-1; TRBD2 matches 9 bases. The CDR3 protein is CSERIAGGIEQFF. The CDR3 DNA is TGCAGCGAGAGGATCGCGGGAGGGATTGAGCAGTTCTTC.